A single sample gave rise to the 9 T cell receptor beta chains below, sequenced in a study of CD8 T cells in Susac syndrome. When the RNA was reverse transcribed, random hexamers were used with an input of about 0.5 to 1 ug. TCRdb redid the calling of the immunoSEQ multiplex PCR reads with MiXCR, one entry per CDR3 protein. The data show around 170,000 distinct CDR3 sequences, under 97% seen once. The material sequenced was CD4+ T cells from PBMCs. The receptors shown here come from a human donor with Susac syndrome.

The V gene is TRBV7-2, the J gene TRBJ2-6, with TRBD2 matching over 7 bases. CDR1 is SGHTA and CDR2 is FQGNSA in the germline V gene. CDR3 length: 19 amino acids. The J segment lost 0 bases and the V segment lost 6 bases, leaving 14 bases of the junction unmatched. DNA of the CDR3: TGTGCCAGCAGAAGCAGCGGGGCTCGGGCCCCCTCTGGGGCCAACGTCCTGACTTTC. Translation gives CASRSSGARAPSGANVLTF. The full variable domain, in which reference TRBV7-2 and TRBJ2-6 provide the parts outside the CDR3, is GAGVSQSPSNKVTEKGKDVELRCDPISGHTALYWYRQSLGQGLEFLIYFQGNSAPDKSGLPSDRFSAERTGGSVSTLTIQRTQQEDSAVYLCASRSSGARAPSGANVLTFGAGSRLTVL.

The chain links TRBV20-1 to TRBJ2-4, with 7 nucleotides matching TRBD2. With V trimmed by 0 bases and J by 6 bases, 8 bases remained unmatched. CDR1 is DFQATT and CDR2 is SNEGSKA in the germline V gene (reference sequence). The CDR3 is 15 amino acids. CDR3 in DNA: TGCAGTGCTAGAGATCTGGAGCGGGGTACAAACATTCAGTACTTC. Protein product: CSARDLERGTNIQYF.

The table lists this clonotype with a count of one. The chain combines TRBV20-1 with TRBJ1-2; 7 bases line up with TRBD1. Looked up from germline, CDR1 is DFQATT and CDR2 is SNEGSKA (reference sequence). V gave up 5 bases and J gave up 4 bases; unmatched junction bases: 4. The CDR3 length is 12 residues. The CDR3 DNA is TGCAGTGCTCGACGGACAGGCTATGGCTACACCTTC. Its translation: CSARRTGYGYTF.

The gene calls are TRBV30 and TRBJ1-2; no clear D. CDR1 is GTSNPN and CDR2 is SVGIG in the germline V gene (reference sequence). The CDR3 sequence is 13 residues long. V was shortened by 3 bases and J by 3 bases, with 11 bases between the two germline ends. CDR3 bases: TGTGCCTGGAGCCCCGCACATGACTATGGCTACACCTTC. It encodes CAWSPAHDYGYTF.

The chain has TRBV28 and TRBJ2-5; 14 nucleotides line up with TRBD2. V was clipped by 7 bases and J by 5 bases; unmatched bases: 12. The CDR3 covers 17 residues. Germline CDR1 reads MDHEN; CDR2 reads SYDVKM. The chain's CDR3 is CASTPGGLAGVRETQYF. The CDR3 DNA reads as TGTGCCAGCACCCCTGGGGGACTAGCGGGGGTGAGGGAGACCCAGTACTTC.

V and J are TRBV12-3 or TRBV12-4 and TRBJ1-1; a possible D gene is TRBD1 (5 bases). Trimming stripped 5 bases from V and 0 bases from J, with 13 bases between. The CDR3 has 15 amino acids. For the CDR3, the DNA is TGTGCCAGCAGTCCCGGCGGGGCCATGAACACTGAAGCTTTCTTT. It encodes CASSPGGAMNTEAFF.

This chain links TRBV12-3 or TRBV12-4 with TRBJ1-5, with D maybe TRBD1 (5 bases). The length of the CDR3 is 14 residues. Trimming took off 8 bases at V and 9 bases at J, with 20 bases between the two ends. CDR3 loop: CASSPGGGSTPQHF. As DNA, the CDR3 is TGTGCCAGCTCCCCCGGGGGTGGGAGTACGCCCCAGCATTTT.

V gene TRBV6-5 combines with J gene TRBJ1-1, with D possibly TRBD1 on 6 matching bases. This CDR3 is 15 amino acids long. Looked up from germline, CDR1 is MNHEY and CDR2 is SVGAGI. Trimming pared 5 bases from V and 0 bases from J, leaving 13 bases between. CDR3 amino acids: CASSRGQMMNTEAFF. As DNA, the CDR3 is TGTGCCAGCAGTCGAGGACAGATGATGAACACTGAAGCTTTCTTT.

The chain uses TRBV30 and TRBJ1-4; unclear D gene. With 0 bases removed from V and 6 bases from J, the gap between germline ends came to 14 bases. CDR3 length: 15 amino acids. Looked up from germline, CDR1 is GTSNPN and CDR2 is SVGIG (reference sequence). CDR3 protein: CAWSVLTGWDEKLFF. DNA of the CDR3: TGTGCCTGGAGTGTACTTACGGGGTGGGATGAAAAACTGTTTTTT.